What follows are 9 T cell receptor beta chains derived from one specimen sequenced in a study of T cell responses to AZD1222 COVID-19 vaccine. Assay used: immunoSEQ multiplex PCR; TCRdb lists only in-frame clones, some missing. This table has some 120,000 clones, over 75% appearing once. This material consisted of peripheral blood, taken 28 days after the second AZD1222 dose. These receptors came from an adult who received the AZD1222 COVID-19 vaccine.

The chain employs TRBV27 and TRBJ2-3, with 12 positions matching TRBD1. V lost 5 bases to trimming and J lost 6 bases; unmatched junction nucleotides: 6. The CDR3 totals 15 residues. Per germline, CDR1 MNHEY and CDR2 SMNVEV (reference sequence). CDR3 sequence (DNA): TGTGCCAGCAGTCCTGGGGGGACAGGGGGCGATACGCAGTATTTT. The encoded protein is CASSPGGTGGDTQYF.

J is TRBJ2-7 and V is TRBV12-3 or TRBV12-4, with D possibly TRBD2 on 6 matching bases. Between the trimmed V and J ends, which lost 4 bases and 9 bases, there was a span of 16 bases. CDR3 length equals 13 residues. The CDR3 sequence is CASSSNTRDWQYF. The DNA of the CDR3 is TGTGCCAGCAGTTCCAATACCAGGGACTGGCAGTACTTC.

The gene calls are TRBV7-2 and TRBJ1-5; no clear D gene. This CDR3 comprises 14 residues. V was clipped by 2 bases and J by 7 bases, with 12 bases between them. Germline CDR1 reads SGHTA; CDR2 reads FQGNSA. DNA of the CDR3: TGTGCCAGCAGCTTATTAGGGTTTGGACAGCCCCAGCATTTT. Translating it yields CASSLLGFGQPQHF.

The V and J genes are TRBV24-1 and TRBJ2-3, with 8 bases fitting TRBD2. The germline V gene encodes CDR1 KGHDR and CDR2 SFDVKD. This CDR3 contains 16 residues. After removal of 3 bases from V and 6 bases from J, the junction contained 10 bases not matched to a gene. The chain's CDR3 is CATSDVTGGPGDTQYF. In DNA form, the CDR3 reads TGTGCCACCAGTGATGTGACGGGAGGGCCAGGCGATACGCAGTATTTT.

This chain connects TRBV9 to TRBJ2-2, with TRBD1 matching over 10 bases. Germline assignment: CDR1 SGDLS and CDR2 YYNGEE. V trimming: 4 bases; J trimming: 4 bases; junction bases outside the gene matches: 10. The CDR3 loop spans 17 amino acids. CDR3 amino acids: CASSPRTGGLGTGELFF. CDR3 sequence (DNA): TGTGCCAGCAGCCCCAGGACAGGGGGATTGGGCACCGGGGAGCTGTTTTTT.

Written as DNA, the CDR3 is TGTGCCAGCAGTTACGCGGGGGATGCCTATTCACCCCTCCACTTT. Amino acid sequence: CASSYAGDAYSPLHF. The chain combines TRBV6-2 or TRBV6-3 with TRBJ1-6, with TRBD1 as a possible D gene (5 bases). V was shortened by 2 bases and J by 8 bases, with 13 bases between the two germline ends. The CDR3 sequence is 15 residues long. Looked up from germline, CDR1 is MNHEY and CDR2 is SVGEGT.

The rearrangement links TRBV29-1 to TRBJ1-1; maybe TRBD1 (5 bases). V lost 4 bases and J lost 3, with 9 bases in between. The CDR3 is 12 residues long. Germline CDR1 reads SQVTM; CDR2 reads ANQGSEA. Here the CDR3 reads CSVGGGDTEAFF. The CDR3 nucleotides read TGCAGCGTTGGCGGAGGGGACACTGAAGCTTTCTTT.

Only one count was recorded for this clone. The CDR3 loop is CAISDPDRGDTEAFF. CDR3 sequence (DNA): TGTGCCATCAGTGACCCGGACAGGGGTGACACTGAAGCTTTCTTT. The genes are TRBV10-3 and TRBJ1-1, with 9 bases that match TRBD1. J gave up 3 bases and V 3 bases, and 5 bases lay outside the gene matches. Germline lookup yields CDR1 ENHRY and CDR2 SYGVKD. The CDR3 sequence is 15 residues long.

This chain links TRBV23-1 with TRBJ2-6; TRBD1 matches 7 bases. TRBV23-1 qualifies as an ORF whose function is uncertain. Trimming cost V 0 bases and J 2 bases; bases outside gene matches: 13. The CDR3 is 20 amino acids. The CDR3 is CASSQSTPLTGSPGANVLTF. DNA for the CDR3: TGCGCCAGCAGTCAATCGACTCCTTTGACAGGGAGTCCTGGGGCCAACGTCCTGACTTTC.